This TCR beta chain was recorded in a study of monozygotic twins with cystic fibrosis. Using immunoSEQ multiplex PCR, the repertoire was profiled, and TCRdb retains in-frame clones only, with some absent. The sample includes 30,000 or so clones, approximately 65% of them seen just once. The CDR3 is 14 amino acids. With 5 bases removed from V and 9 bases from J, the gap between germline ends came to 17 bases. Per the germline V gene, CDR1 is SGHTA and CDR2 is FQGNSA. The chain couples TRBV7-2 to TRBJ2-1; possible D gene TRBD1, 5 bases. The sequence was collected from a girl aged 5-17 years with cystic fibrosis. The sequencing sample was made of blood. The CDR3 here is CASSERDPTGEQFF. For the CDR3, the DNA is TGTGCCAGCAGCGAGCGAGATCCTACAGGTGAGCAGTTCTTC.